The present T cell receptor beta chain was sequenced within a study of T cell responses to AZD1222 COVID-19 vaccine. Here immunoSEQ multiplex PCR was the method, and the copy in TCRdb shows in-frame clones only, minus some. The sample shows 35,000 to 55,000 clones, about 83% of them seen only once. The CDR3 totals 13 residues. The V end was cut by 10 bases, the J end by 7 bases, with 19 bases between. This chain links TRBV12-3 or TRBV12-4 with TRBJ1-1; maybe TRBD1 (5 bases). The sequencing here drew on peripheral blood, taken on day 0 of AZD1222 vaccination. The clonotype originates from an adult in good health. As DNA, the CDR3 is TGTGCCACCAAGACAGAGGCCCGGGGTGAAGCTTTCTTT. Its translation: CATKTEARGEAFF.